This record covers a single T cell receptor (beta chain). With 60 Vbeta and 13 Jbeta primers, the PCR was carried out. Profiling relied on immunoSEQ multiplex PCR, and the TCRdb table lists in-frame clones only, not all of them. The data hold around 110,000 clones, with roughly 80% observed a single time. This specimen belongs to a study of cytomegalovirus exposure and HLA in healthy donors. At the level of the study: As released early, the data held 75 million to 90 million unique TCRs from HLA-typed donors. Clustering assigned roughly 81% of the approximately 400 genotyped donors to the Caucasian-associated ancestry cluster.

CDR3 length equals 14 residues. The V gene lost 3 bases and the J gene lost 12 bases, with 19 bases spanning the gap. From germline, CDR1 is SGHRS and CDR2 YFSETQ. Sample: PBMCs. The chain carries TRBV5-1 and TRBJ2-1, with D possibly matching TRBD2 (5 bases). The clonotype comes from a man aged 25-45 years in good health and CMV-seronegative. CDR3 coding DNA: TGCGCCAGCAGCTCGGACTCCCAGACCTTCGTGCAGTTCTTC. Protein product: CASSSDSQTFVQFF. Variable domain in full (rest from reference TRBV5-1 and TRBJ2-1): KAGVTQTPRYLIKTRGQQVTLSCSPISGHRSVSWYQQTPGQGLQFLFEYFSETQRNKGNFPGRFSGRQFSNSRSEMNVSTLELGDSALYLCASSSDSQTFVQFFGPGTRLTVL.